Sequencing of this TCR beta chain was carried out in a study of T cells in Graves' hyperthyroidism and ophthalmopathy (dated by TCRdb to the late 2010s). A note on the overall study: Peripheral blood samples were taken at initial diagnosis, before any treatment was given. TCR V-J signatures able to tell the groups apart were searched for in a discovery cohort of 90 to 100 patients, of whom over 40 had Graves' ophthalmopathy and 57 had stable Graves' hyperthyroidism. Prospective prediction of ophthalmopathy was tested in an independent validation cohort consisting of roughly 19 hyperthyroidism patients and approximately 16 patients who later progressed to ophthalmopathy. For training and testing, the 100 or so patients in the discovery cohort were randomly divided in a 7:3 ratio. In addition, the study compared T-cell repertoires in thyroid tissue and in blood from six Graves' hyperthyroidism patients. After blood sampling, hyperthyroidism patients were treated with methimazole at a starting dose of 30 mg daily, and ophthalmopathy patients were treated with high-dose intravenous methylprednisolone. According to the paper, TCR Vbeta CDR3 sequencing was carried out on 135 peripheral blood samples, which came from fewer than 50 ophthalmopathy, around 74 hyperthyroidism and roughly 17 progressor patients. The paper's findings and limits, for the study overall: Most expanded thyroid clonotypes (frequency above 0.001) were also detected in blood, suggesting blood repertoires may reflect thyroid immune responses. Ophthalmopathy was separated from stable hyperthyroidism by a 13 V-J signature model, with over 85% sensitivity and just over 81% specificity obtained in cross-validation and 80%/75% obtained in testing. In validation, the model predicted progression to ophthalmopathy a median of about 6.8 months before onset, with approximately 68% sensitivity and roughly 79% specificity. No statistical method was used to set the sample size in advance, and investigators knew the group allocation.

Termini included, the CDR3 measures 19 amino acids. Ophthalmopathy patients had moderately to severely active disease, with a Clinical Activity Score of 3 or more, a NOSPECS grade of 4 or more, and a disease duration of less than 3 months. Any patient with an uncontrolled infection, another autoimmune disease, pregnancy or lactation was excluded. Diagnoses were based on clinical symptoms, serum thyroxine and TRAb, thyroid ultrasound and orbital computed tomography. PBMCs were separated from about 10 ml of fresh peripheral blood using Ficoll-Paque density gradient centrifugation. Total RNA was extracted with Trizol reagent, and quality was checked on an Agilent 2100 Bioanalyzer. The count of this clonotype is one. This receptor's antigen is unknown. The conserved closing phenylalanine or tryptophan is absent in this CDR3, likely reflecting a read error. The DNA is omitted, as the CDR3 cannot be located on it reliably, and the CDR3 follows TCRdb's listing.

The TCR beta CDR3 regions were amplified from the RNA transcripts. For the first round of RT-PCR on the TCR CDR3, the HTBI primer set was used together with the Qiagen OneStep RT-PCR kit. The libraries were constructed in a second round of multiplex PCR and then size-selected and purified. Libraries were sequenced paired-end with 100 bp reads on an Illumina HiSeq2000. In the authors' own workflow: SOAPnuke was used to process the raw data, with reads discarded if the reads contained adapters or uncalled bases, had a mean Phred below 15, or lacked an exact constant-primer or identifier match. High-quality paired reads were merged with COPE v1.2.5, and unique nucleotide sequences were defined as clonotypes. Clonotypes were aligned to IMGT TRBV, TRBD and TRBJ reference segments using MiTCR v1.1. Only V-J combinations with frequency above 0.0001, covering about 99% of repertoires, were analysed. The TCS score was defined as F50 (clonal expansion) divided by E x V (chaos), with BLOSUM62-based TCRdist calculated between CDR3 peptides within each V-J. Welch's t-statistics and random forest reduced just over 500 V-J features to 13, which were used in a naive Bayes classifier (R e1071). Thyroid-blood repertoire similarity was quantified with the Morisita-Horn index. The public reads were reprocessed in TCRdb via fastp at Q25 and MiXCR, keeping in-frame beta chains. Identical CDR3 protein sequences are pooled into one entry, listed with their most common genes and DNA. TCRdb, rather than the study authors, made the V and J calls. The sample table lists about 58,000 distinct CDR3 sequences, 40% to 55% of them with a count of one. The leading ten clones occupy 9.5% to 15% of the sample.

The sequence joins TRBV12-3 or TRBV12-4 to TRBJ2-6; the D call TRBD1 from the table was never checked on the DNA. The clonotype originates from a woman aged 25-40 years with Graves' ophthalmopathy. The sample taken for sequencing was blood. The CDR3 region reads CASSSFSRGRLAGANVLVL.